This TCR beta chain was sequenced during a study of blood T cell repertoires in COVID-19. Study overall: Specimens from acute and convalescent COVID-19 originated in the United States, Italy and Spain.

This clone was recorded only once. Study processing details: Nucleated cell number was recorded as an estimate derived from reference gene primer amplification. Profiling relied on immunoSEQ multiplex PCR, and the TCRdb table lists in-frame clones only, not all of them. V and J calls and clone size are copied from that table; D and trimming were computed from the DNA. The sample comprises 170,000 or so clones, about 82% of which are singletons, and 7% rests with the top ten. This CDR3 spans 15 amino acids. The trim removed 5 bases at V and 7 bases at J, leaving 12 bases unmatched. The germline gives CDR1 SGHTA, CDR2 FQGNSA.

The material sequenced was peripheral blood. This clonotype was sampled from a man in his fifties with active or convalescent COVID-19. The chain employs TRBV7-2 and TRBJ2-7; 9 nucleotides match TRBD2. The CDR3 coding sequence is TGTGCCAGCAGCCCTAGCGGGGAGGGGGCGCTTGAGCAGTACTTC. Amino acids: CASSPSGEGALEQYF.